These 5 T cell receptor beta chains were sequenced from one sample in a study of blood T cell repertoires in COVID-19 (dated by TCRdb to between 2020 and 2021). The receptor library was made with the immunoSEQ multiplex PCR assay. The clones in this table, taken by TCRdb from immuneACCESS, are in-frame only. Not every clone is retained; where verified, under half of the shortfall comes from an unresolved V gene, and the cause of the rest is unknown. The sample yields 150,000 to 200,000 clones; 84% were counted once. The biggest ten clones account for 13% to 15% of the sample. Sequenced: PBMCs or T cells enriched from blood (not recorded which). These receptor sequences come from a man in his forties or fifties who had recovered from COVID-19.

The chain has TRBV2 and TRBJ2-2, with D tentatively TRBD1 (6 bases). The ends were cut back, 7 bases at V and 0 bases at J, with 18 bases in the middle. The V gene's germline CDR1 is SNHLY and CDR2 FYNNEI. The CDR3 consists of 17 residues. DNA of the CDR3: TGTGCCAGCACCCCTCGACCGGGACAAGCGAACACCGGGGAGCTGTTTTTT. Translation gives CASTPRPGQANTGELFF.

The chain carries TRBV28 and TRBJ1-2; D remains unclear. The V and J ends lost 10 bases and 4 bases respectively, with 16 bases between them. Germline V gene data show CDR1 as MDHEN and CDR2 as SYDVKM. CDR3 length equals 13 residues. Here the CDR3 reads CATTTARGYGYTF. CDR3 nucleotides: TGTGCCACCACAACCGCCCGGGGCTATGGCTACACCTTC.

To note about this clone: This specimen includes other DNA sequences encoding the same CDR3. The V and J genes are TRBV20-1 and TRBJ1-1, with D perhaps TRBD1 (5 bases). Trimming removed 3 bases at V and 5 bases at J, with 7 bases between. This CDR3 is built from 11 residues. Germline-derived CDR1 and CDR2 are DFQATT and SNEGSKA (reference sequence). For the CDR3, the DNA is TGCAGTGCTAGGGGGGGAACTGAAGCTTTCTTT. Protein: CSARGGTEAFF.

With respect to this clone: This sample also contains other DNA sequences that code for the same CDR3. The chain combines TRBV18 with TRBJ2-7; D may be TRBD1 (5 bases). Germline V CDR1 and CDR2: KGHSH, LQKENI. Trimming removed 3 bases at V and 3 bases at J, with 12 bases between. This CDR3 region has 14 residues. The DNA of the CDR3 is TGTGCCAGCTCACCCCCCGACAGCAGCTACGAGCAGTACTTC. Translated, it gives CASSPPDSSYEQYF.

V usage is TRBV10-2 and J usage is TRBJ1-2, with 7 bases identical to TRBD1. V shed 6 bases, J shed 1 base, and the junction held 8 bases outside the gene matches. Germline lookup yields CDR1 WSHSY and CDR2 SAAADI. The CDR3 totals 15 residues. CDR3 DNA: TGCGCCAGCAGAGATCCGGGACAGCTTAACTATGGCTACACCTTC. It is translated as CASRDPGQLNYGYTF.